Each of the 6 T cell receptor beta chains below was sequenced from the same sample in a study of OX40 agonist ivuxolimab in advanced cancers. Only in-frame clones appear in the TCRdb table, and some are missing; sequencing was by immunoSEQ multiplex PCR. The sample includes 70,000 or so clones, roughly 86% of them seen just once. Specimen: CD4+ or CD8+ T cells sorted from blood, collected in a trial of the OX40 agonist ivuxolimab. The receptors were sampled from an adult with an advanced solid tumor such as melanoma, head and neck, liver or kidney cancer.

This chain links TRBV5-1 with TRBJ2-1, with 8 bases fitting TRBD2. CDR3 length: 15 amino acids. Looked up from germline, CDR1 is SGHRS and CDR2 is YFSETQ. V gave up 2 bases and J gave up 6 bases; unmatched junction bases: 7. The CDR3 nucleotides are TGCGCCAGCAGCTTTCTAACGGGAGGGGTCAATGAGCAGTTCTTC. It is translated as CASSFLTGGVNEQFF.

The chain employs TRBV21-1 and TRBJ2-7; the listed D gene, TRBD2, was not tested against the DNA. TRBV21-1 is tagged as a pseudogene. There are 16 residues in the CDR3. The DNA for the CDR3 is TGTGCCAGCAGCGCAACGGGACTAGCGGGTTCCTACGAGCAGTACTTC. Amino acid sequence: CASSATGLAGSYEQYF.

The chain couples TRBV5-8 to TRBJ1-5; D uncertain. Germline CDR1 is SGHTS and CDR2 is YDEGEE. V lost 7 bases to trimming and J lost 7 bases, with 9 bases between them. The CDR3 has 11 amino acids. CDR3 coding DNA: TGTGCCAGCTCCACCCGGCAGCCCCAGCATTTT. The encoded protein is CASSTRQPQHF. The full variable domain, completed using reference TRBV5-8 and TRBJ1-5, is EAGVTQSPTHLIKTRGQQATLRCSPISGHTSVYWYQQALGLGLQFLLWYDEGEERNRGNFPPRFSGRQFPNYSSELNVNALELEDSALYLCASSTRQPQHFGDGTRLSIL.

The V call is TRBV5-4, the J call TRBJ1-1; D unclear. This CDR3 is built from 11 residues. CDR1 and CDR2 (germline): SGHNT, YYREEE (reference sequence). V dropped 5 bases and J dropped 1 base, with 3 bases sitting between them. In nucleotides, the CDR3 is TGTGCCAGCAGTTCGAACACTGAAGCTTTCTTT. Its protein is CASSSNTEAFF.

This clone was seen only once. V usage is TRBV5-1 and J usage is TRBJ2-2; tentatively, D is TRBD1 (6 bases). The V end lost 4 bases, the J end lost 4 bases, and 8 bases lay between the germline ends. Germline V gene data show CDR1 as SGHRS and CDR2 as YFSETQ. CDR3 length equals 13 residues. In nucleotides, the CDR3 is TGCGCCAGCAGCAAACAGGGCACCGGGGAGCTGTTTTTT. It translates to CASSKQGTGELFF.

The sample holds one count of this clone. At one of its ends the junction is not consistent with the germline gene, which may arise from a read error. V is TRBV20-1 and J is TRBJ2-1, with TRBD1 identical over 10 bases. The CDR3 has 10 amino acids. The germline gives CDR1 DFQATT, CDR2 SNEGSKA (reference sequence). CDR3 region: CGTGDNEQFF. In nucleotides, the CDR3 is TGTGGGACAGGGGACAATGAGCAGTTCTTC.